This TCR beta chain was captured by sequencing in a study of beta chain features in type 1 diabetes. Whole-study findings and limits: The study found fewer insertions and more deletions at VDJ junctions in type 1 diabetes patients. Among all four CD4+ subsets, Type 1 diabetes patients had TCRB CDR3s that were moderately but significantly shorter.

What was sequenced were expressed TCRB transcripts, since all of the isolated RNA had been reverse transcribed. Sequenced naive, central memory and regulatory T cell samples produced an average of roughly 3.9 million reads. Clones were read by immunoSEQ multiplex PCR, and TCRdb kept only the in-frame ones, dropping some. The sample consists of about 660,000 clones, about an eighth of them appearing once. With V trimmed by 6 bases and J by 3 bases, 8 bases remained unmatched. The length of the CDR3 is 13 residues. Germline V lookup: CDR1 SQVTM, CDR2 ANQGSEA. For this clone: The antigen is not known.

The V call is TRBV29-1, the J call TRBJ2-7; 7 positions agree with TRBD1. Sequences were obtained from naive CD4+ T cells from blood. The TCR was taken from a man aged 18-30 years with type 1 diabetes. The CDR3: CSVSSGTVYEQYF. The CDR3 DNA reads as TGCAGCGTGTCATCCGGGACAGTCTACGAGCAGTACTTC.